Listed below are T cell receptor beta chains from one sample, sequenced in a study of spatial heterogeneity in lung cancer. TCRdb fed the 5' RACE reads into MiXCR, producing one record per CDR3 protein. The sample has about 4,900 distinct CDR3 sequences, 25% to 40% seen once. Material: lung tumor tissue, obtained at surgery. These receptors all come from a male donor with early-stage non-small cell lung cancer. The CDR3 runs from the conserved cysteine through the conserved F or W. The order of the fields is J gene, clone size, D gene, V gene, CDR3 protein, CDR3 DNA. The D gene is left open where the match is weak. The size field is filled for only some rows; it gives once, few, many or a size class.

J gene: TRBJ1-5
clone size: -
D gene: -
V gene: TRBV6-1
CDR3 protein: CASSEIGGQPQHF
CDR3 DNA: TGTGCCAGCAGTGAAATTGGAGGGCAGCCCCAGCATTTT

J gene: TRBJ1-5
clone size: -
D gene: TRBD1
V gene: TRBV28
CDR3 protein: CASRGTGEGPQHF
CDR3 DNA: TGTGCCAGCAGGGGGACAGGGGAGGGTCCCCAGCATTTT

J gene: TRBJ2-3
clone size: large
D gene: TRBD1
V gene: TRBV10-3
CDR3 protein: CAMSPQTGGSDTQYF
CDR3 DNA: TGTGCCATGTCCCCCCAGACAGGGGGATCGGATACGCAGTATTTT

J gene: TRBJ1-1
clone size: medium-sized
D gene: -
V gene: TRBV7-2
CDR3 protein: CASSPRGGGAFF
CDR3 DNA: TGTGCCAGCAGCCCGAGGGGTGGTGGGGCTTTCTTT

J gene: TRBJ1-5
clone size: medium-sized
D gene: -
V gene: TRBV20-1
CDR3 protein: CSAEIPGRLAQPQHF
CDR3 DNA: TGCAGTGCTGAAATCCCGGGACGGTTGGCTCAGCCCCAGCATTTT

J gene: TRBJ2-1
clone size: medium-sized
D gene: TRBD2
V gene: TRBV20-1
CDR3 protein: CSARDFGRKYNEQFF
CDR3 DNA: TGCAGTGCTAGAGATTTCGGGAGGAAGTACAATGAGCAGTTCTTC

J gene: TRBJ1-1
clone size: -
D gene: -
V gene: TRBV12-3/TRBV12-4
CDR3 protein: CASSLGLNTEAFF
CDR3 DNA: TGTGCCAGCAGTTTGGGCCTGAACACTGAAGCTTTCTTT

J gene: TRBJ2-5
clone size: medium-sized
D gene: TRBD1
V gene: TRBV6-5
CDR3 protein: CASSEGAGYGTQYF
CDR3 DNA: TGTGCCAGCAGCGAGGGGGCAGGGTACGGGACCCAGTACTTC

J gene: TRBJ1-1
clone size: medium-sized
D gene: -
V gene: TRBV5-1
CDR3 protein: CASSHQGGTEAFF
CDR3 DNA: TGCGCCAGCAGCCACCAAGGGGGCACTGAAGCTTTCTTT

J gene: TRBJ1-3
clone size: medium-sized
D gene: TRBD1
V gene: TRBV7-9
CDR3 protein: CASSLVRDRTIYF
CDR3 DNA: TGTGCCAGCAGCTTAGTTCGGGACAGGACCATATATTTT

J gene: TRBJ1-6
clone size: -
D gene: -
V gene: TRBV27
CDR3 protein: CASTSGFSYNSPLHF
CDR3 DNA: TGTGCCAGCACCTCAGGGTTCTCCTATAATTCACCCCTCCACTTT

J gene: TRBJ2-7
clone size: -
D gene: TRBD2
V gene: TRBV5-1
CDR3 protein: CASSLVAGASYEQYF
CDR3 DNA: TGCGCCAGCAGCTTGGTAGCGGGGGCCTCCTACGAGCAGTACTTC

J gene: TRBJ1-6
clone size: -
D gene: TRBD1
V gene: TRBV5-5
CDR3 protein: CASSLGPPGQGYSPLHF
CDR3 DNA: TGTGCCAGCAGCTTAGGACCGCCGGGACAGGGTTATTCACCCCTCCACTTT

J gene: TRBJ2-3
clone size: -
D gene: -
V gene: TRBV2
CDR3 protein: CASSVGAPSTDTQYF
CDR3 DNA: TGTGCCAGCAGTGTCGGGGCTCCTAGCACAGATACGCAGTATTTT

J gene: TRBJ2-7
clone size: medium-sized
D gene: -
V gene: TRBV28
CDR3 protein: CASSFGYEQYF
CDR3 DNA: TGTGCCAGCAGTTTTGGGTACGAGCAGTACTTC

J gene: TRBJ1-1
clone size: once
D gene: -
V gene: TRBV5-4
CDR3 protein: CASSLGSAKHAEAFF
CDR3 DNA: TGTGCCAGCAGCTTGGGGTCCGCCAAACACGCTGAAGCTTTCTTT

J gene: TRBJ2-1
clone size: medium-sized
D gene: -
V gene: TRBV2
CDR3 protein: CASRDYNEQFF
CDR3 DNA: TGTGCCAGCCGTGACTACAATGAGCAGTTCTTC

J gene: TRBJ2-7
clone size: large
D gene: -
V gene: TRBV7-9
CDR3 protein: CASSYRDHEQYF
CDR3 DNA: TGTGCCAGCAGCTACCGGGACCACGAGCAGTACTTC

J gene: TRBJ2-1
clone size: -
D gene: TRBD1
V gene: TRBV7-6
CDR3 protein: CASSSGGPGQAVF
CDR3 DNA: TGTGCCAGCAGCTCGGGCGGACCGGGACAGGCTGTCTTC

J gene: TRBJ1-1
clone size: medium-sized
D gene: -
V gene: TRBV29-1
CDR3 protein: CSGNLLNTEAFF
CDR3 DNA: TGCAGCGGGAACCTCCTGAACACTGAAGCTTTCTTT

J gene: TRBJ2-7
clone size: -
D gene: -
V gene: TRBV6-2/TRBV6-3
CDR3 protein: CASSSVWRTLSYEQYF
CDR3 DNA: TGTGCCAGCAGCTCCGTGTGGAGGACCCTCTCCTACGAGCAGTACTTC

J gene: TRBJ2-6
clone size: -
D gene: -
V gene: TRBV28
CDR3 protein: CASSPEANVLTF
CDR3 DNA: TGTGCCAGCAGTCCCGAGGCCAACGTCCTGACTTTC

J gene: TRBJ2-3
clone size: medium-sized
D gene: -
V gene: TRBV21-1
CDR3 protein: CASSRGTSTDTQYF
CDR3 DNA: TGTGCCAGCAGCCGAGGGACTAGCACAGATACGCAGTATTTT

J gene: TRBJ2-6
clone size: medium-sized
D gene: -
V gene: TRBV28
CDR3 protein: CASSKTKSGANVLTF
CDR3 DNA: TGTGCCAGCAGTAAAACAAAGTCTGGGGCCAACGTCCTGACTTTC

J gene: TRBJ2-7
clone size: -
D gene: TRBD1
V gene: TRBV9
CDR3 protein: CASSEGTGSFYEQYF
CDR3 DNA: TGTGCCAGCAGCGAGGGGACAGGGAGTTTCTACGAGCAGTACTTC

J gene: TRBJ1-1
clone size: -
D gene: -
V gene: TRBV12-3/TRBV12-4
CDR3 protein: CASTRGKRNTEAFF
CDR3 DNA: TGTGCCAGCACGAGGGGAAAAAGGAACACTGAAGCTTTCTTT

J gene: TRBJ2-1
clone size: medium-sized
D gene: -
V gene: TRBV19
CDR3 protein: CASKDPTRDNEQFF
CDR3 DNA: TGTGCCAGCAAGGACCCAACCCGGGACAATGAGCAGTTCTTC

J gene: TRBJ1-1
clone size: once
D gene: -
V gene: TRBV12-5
CDR3 protein: CASGQGGHTEAFF
CDR3 DNA: TGTGCTAGTGGCCAAGGGGGTCACACTGAAGCTTTCTTT

J gene: TRBJ2-7
clone size: -
D gene: TRBD2
V gene: TRBV6-5
CDR3 protein: CASSRLAGGSYEQYF
CDR3 DNA: TGTGCCAGCAGTCGCCTAGCGGGGGGAAGCTACGAGCAGTACTTC

J gene: TRBJ2-1
clone size: -
D gene: TRBD2
V gene: TRBV18
CDR3 protein: CASSQGLASYNEQFF
CDR3 DNA: TGTGCCAGCTCACAGGGACTAGCCTCCTACAATGAGCAGTTCTTC

J gene: TRBJ2-1
clone size: medium-sized
D gene: -
V gene: TRBV28
CDR3 protein: CASSFSFSSYNEQFF
CDR3 DNA: TGTGCCAGCAGTTTCTCATTTAGCTCCTACAATGAGCAGTTCTTC

J gene: TRBJ1-2
clone size: medium-sized
D gene: -
V gene: TRBV27
CDR3 protein: CASRGSSGNGYTF
CDR3 DNA: TGTGCCAGCAGAGGGAGCAGTGGAAATGGCTACACCTTC

J gene: TRBJ1-2
clone size: -
D gene: -
V gene: TRBV15
CDR3 protein: CATSREYRTRGYTF
CDR3 DNA: TGTGCCACCAGCAGAGAGTACAGAACGCGGGGCTACACCTTC

J gene: TRBJ2-4
clone size: medium-sized
D gene: TRBD2
V gene: TRBV12-3/TRBV12-4
CDR3 protein: CASSLSHLTSGGADIQYF
CDR3 DNA: TGTGCCAGCAGTTTATCCCATCTGACTAGCGGGGGGGCGGACATTCAGTACTTC

J gene: TRBJ1-3
clone size: medium-sized
D gene: -
V gene: TRBV12-3/TRBV12-4
CDR3 protein: CASSLYPRTGNTIYF
CDR3 DNA: TGTGCCAGCAGTTTATATCCAAGGACTGGAAACACCATATATTTT

J gene: TRBJ2-2
clone size: few
D gene: TRBD2
V gene: TRBV12-3/TRBV12-4
CDR3 protein: CASRRSRGTSGPRDTGELFF
CDR3 DNA: TGTGCCAGCAGGCGGAGCCGAGGGACTAGCGGGCCCCGAGACACCGGGGAGCTGTTTTTT

J gene: TRBJ2-5
clone size: medium-sized
D gene: -
V gene: TRBV19
CDR3 protein: CASSPLMTGAQYF
CDR3 DNA: TGTGCCAGTAGTCCTCTGATGACGGGAGCCCAGTACTTC

J gene: TRBJ1-4
clone size: medium-sized
D gene: -
V gene: TRBV29-1
CDR3 protein: CSVEDREKLFF
CDR3 DNA: TGCAGCGTTGAAGACAGAGAAAAACTGTTTTTT

J gene: TRBJ1-1
clone size: medium-sized
D gene: -
V gene: TRBV18
CDR3 protein: CASSPARGEAFF
CDR3 DNA: TGTGCCAGCTCACCGGCCAGGGGTGAAGCTTTCTTT

J gene: TRBJ2-7
clone size: -
D gene: -
V gene: TRBV20-1
CDR3 protein: CSAIPETDSYKQYF
CDR3 DNA: TGCAGTGCTATTCCTGAGACTGACTCCTACAAGCAGTACTTC

J gene: TRBJ2-5
clone size: -
D gene: TRBD1
V gene: TRBV11-2
CDR3 protein: CASSLATAPTGVRETQYF
CDR3 DNA: TGTGCCAGCAGCTTAGCCACCGCGCCGACAGGGGTCAGAGAGACCCAGTACTTC

J gene: TRBJ1-1
clone size: -
D gene: -
V gene: TRBV11-1
CDR3 protein: CASSQAGQMRHTEAFF
CDR3 DNA: TGTGCCAGCAGCCAGGCGGGACAAATGAGGCACACTGAAGCTTTCTTT

J gene: TRBJ2-3
clone size: -
D gene: -
V gene: TRBV7-2
CDR3 protein: CASSFGFPASTDTQYF
CDR3 DNA: TGTGCCAGCAGCTTTGGGTTCCCCGCGAGCACAGATACGCAGTATTTT

J gene: TRBJ2-7
clone size: -
D gene: -
V gene: TRBV20-1
CDR3 protein: CSARDQGLSYEQYF
CDR3 DNA: TGCAGTGCTAGAGACCAGGGTTTGTCCTACGAGCAGTACTTC

J gene: TRBJ1-6
clone size: -
D gene: -
V gene: TRBV28
CDR3 protein: CASSSPRDNSYNSPLHF
CDR3 DNA: TGTGCCAGCAGTTCCCCCCGGGACAACTCCTATAATTCACCCCTCCACTTT

J gene: TRBJ1-2
clone size: medium-sized
D gene: -
V gene: TRBV29-1
CDR3 protein: CSVETSLAGEYGYTF
CDR3 DNA: TGCAGCGTTGAGACCTCACTAGCAGGGGAGTATGGCTACACCTTC

J gene: TRBJ2-6
clone size: many
D gene: -
V gene: TRBV20-1
CDR3 protein: CSAEGGSSGANVLTF
CDR3 DNA: TGCAGTGCTGAGGGGGGGAGCTCTGGGGCCAACGTCCTGACTTTC

J gene: TRBJ2-3
clone size: few
D gene: TRBD2
V gene: TRBV3-1
CDR3 protein: CASSLGLADLTDTQYF
CDR3 DNA: TGTGCCAGCAGCCTCGGACTAGCGGACCTCACAGATACGCAGTATTTT

J gene: TRBJ1-1
clone size: medium-sized
D gene: -
V gene: TRBV7-2
CDR3 protein: CASKWRGGSTEAFF
CDR3 DNA: TGTGCCAGCAAGTGGAGGGGCGGCAGCACTGAAGCTTTCTTT

J gene: TRBJ1-6
clone size: -
D gene: TRBD1
V gene: TRBV9
CDR3 protein: CASSGGQGAGSPLHF
CDR3 DNA: TGTGCCAGCAGCGGGGGACAGGGGGCAGGGTCACCCCTCCACTTT

J gene: TRBJ2-1
clone size: -
D gene: TRBD2
V gene: TRBV20-1
CDR3 protein: CSAREIAGGYNEQFF
CDR3 DNA: TGCAGTGCTAGGGAAATAGCGGGAGGGTACAATGAGCAGTTCTTC

J gene: TRBJ2-7
clone size: many
D gene: -
V gene: TRBV18
CDR3 protein: CASSSDWESYEQYF
CDR3 DNA: TGTGCCAGCTCATCGGACTGGGAATCCTACGAGCAGTACTTC

J gene: TRBJ1-5
clone size: many
D gene: -
V gene: TRBV29-1
CDR3 protein: CSVEAPGDQPQHF
CDR3 DNA: TGCAGCGTTGAAGCCCCCGGCGATCAGCCCCAGCATTTT

J gene: TRBJ1-2
clone size: medium-sized
D gene: -
V gene: TRBV28
CDR3 protein: CASLGVFNYGYTF
CDR3 DNA: TGTGCCAGCTTGGGGGTCTTTAACTATGGCTACACCTTC